What follows describes a single TCR beta chain. Its antigen is unidentified. Unsorted samples, those not sorted, used roughly 100 million PBMCs for genomic DNA. The sample is drawn from a study of shared clonotypes between healthy human individuals. The study's findings and limits: The sampled material consisted only of blood, and tissue repertoires are likely to differ.

As originally analysed: ImmunoSEQ yielded junction-only sequences lacking quality scores, so filtering differed. Method: immunoSEQ multiplex PCR; TCRdb's copy keeps in-frame clones and lacks some. D and trimming were read from the DNA, whereas the V and J calls and clone size are those reported in that table. This sample yields about 460,000 clones, of which 70% to 80% are seen a single time; around 12% belongs to the top ten. There are 14 residues in the CDR3. Germline CDR1 is SGHAT and CDR2 is FQNNGV. Trimming cost V 8 bases and J 1 base, with 14 bases left between them. The source material was PBMCs. The rearrangement joins TRBV11-2 to TRBJ1-1; possibly TRBD1 for D (5 bases). The sequence was obtained from a woman aged 40 to 49 in good health. Some clones in this sample may be carry-over from other donors' samples. The CDR3 DNA sequence: TGTGCCAGCGGACCGGGACTGAGGAACACTGAAGCTTTCTTT. Its protein product is CASGPGLRNTEAFF.